The clone carrying this TCR beta chain was seen more than once but under ten times. Its antigen is not known. Profiled with immunoSEQ multiplex PCR; TCRdb holds only in-frame clones, not every one. Here the sample spans about 2.4 million clones, under 95% being singletons. The data derive from a study of shared clonotypes between healthy human individuals. Study results and limitations: Roughly 5% was the fraction of naive CD4 clonotypes found shared across several donors.

The germline CDR1 and CDR2 sequences are ENHRY and SYGVKD. V was pared by 7 bases and J by 4 bases, with 13 bases between. The CDR3 extends over 13 amino acids. The source of this sequence is a man aged 18 to 30 in good health. Some clones in this sample may be carry-over from other donors' samples. Input material: naive CD4+ T cells from PBMCs. Subset specified: CD45RA+ positively selected. The genes are TRBV10-3 and TRBJ1-1; no definite D call. The CDR3 bases are TGTGCCATCACTAGGGATGGAGGCACTGAAGCTTTCTTT. This sequence encodes CAITRDGGTEAFF.